These T cell receptor beta chains were read from a single sample in a study of human T cells and chemical hapten exposure. MiXCR, run by TCRdb on the RACE reads, gives a single entry per CDR3 protein. The data hold approximately 32,000 distinct CDR3 sequences, with almost 6% observed a single time. The sample was whole blood, taken in connection with sensitization to the hapten diphenylcyclopropenone (DPC). These receptors were taken from a man aged 25 to 45 with alopecia areata. Some clones in this sample may be carry-over from other donors' samples. Each CDR3 is given with its conserved first and last residue. Fields, in order: V gene, J gene, clone size, D gene, CDR3 protein, CDR3 DNA. The D gene is left open where the match is weak. A row's size may be missing; if present it is once, few, many or a size class.

v_gene: TRBV7-2; j_gene: TRBJ2-3; abundance: many; d_gene: .; CDR3aa: CASSHHLTGIADTQYF; CDR3nt: TGTGCCAGCAGCCACCATCTAACGGGGATAGCAGATACGCAGTATTTT
v_gene: TRBV6-6; j_gene: TRBJ1-5; abundance: many; d_gene: .; CDR3aa: CASSYSSGQVSNQPQHF; CDR3nt: TGTGCCAGCAGTTACTCGTCAGGGCAGGTCAGCAATCAGCCCCAGCATTTT
v_gene: TRBV6-1; j_gene: TRBJ2-3; abundance: many; d_gene: TRBD2; CDR3aa: CASRSMAGLAGVDTQYF; CDR3nt: TGTGCCAGCCGCTCGATGGCGGGACTAGCGGGAGTCGATACGCAGTATTTT
v_gene: TRBV12-3/TRBV12-4; j_gene: TRBJ2-1; abundance: many; d_gene: TRBD2; CDR3aa: CASSLALTTSGRWNEQFF; CDR3nt: TGTGCCAGCAGTTTAGCCCTAACGACTAGCGGGAGGTGGAATGAGCAGTTCTTC
v_gene: TRBV27; j_gene: TRBJ2-7; abundance: many; d_gene: TRBD2; CDR3aa: CASSPHGLAGPYEQYF; CDR3nt: TGTGCCAGCAGTCCGCATGGACTAGCGGGCCCCTACGAGCAGTACTTC
v_gene: TRBV6-1; j_gene: TRBJ1-3; abundance: many; d_gene: .; CDR3aa: CASTRGAISGNTIYF; CDR3nt: TGTGCCAGCACCCGCGGGGCGATCTCTGGAAACACCATATATTTT
v_gene: TRBV19; j_gene: TRBJ1-5; abundance: many; d_gene: .; CDR3aa: CASGGMINQPQHF; CDR3nt: TGTGCCAGTGGCGGCATGATCAATCAGCCCCAGCATTTT
v_gene: TRBV29-1; j_gene: TRBJ1-3; abundance: .; d_gene: .; CDR3aa: CSVFSWNTIYF; CDR3nt: TGCAGCGTTTTCAGCTGGAACACCATATATTTT
v_gene: TRBV7-2; j_gene: TRBJ1-6; abundance: .; d_gene: .; CDR3aa: CASSQEARGSPLHF; CDR3nt: TGTGCCAGCAGTCAGGAGGCCCGTGGTTCACCCCTCCACTTT
v_gene: TRBV12-3/TRBV12-4; j_gene: TRBJ2-3; abundance: many; d_gene: .; CDR3aa: CASSASTSSTDTQYF; CDR3nt: TGTGCCAGCAGTGCCTCGACATCTAGCACAGATACGCAGTATTTT
v_gene: TRBV6-4; j_gene: TRBJ2-1; abundance: many; d_gene: TRBD1; CDR3aa: CASSDLTGGEARQFF; CDR3nt: TGTGCCAGCAGTGACCTGACAGGGGGCGAGGCCAGGCAGTTCTTC
v_gene: TRBV6-1; j_gene: TRBJ1-1; abundance: medium-sized; d_gene: .; CDR3aa: CASSSWTVNTEAFF; CDR3nt: TGTGCCAGCAGTTCATGGACGGTGAACACTGAAGCTTTCTTT
v_gene: TRBV5-1; j_gene: TRBJ2-2; abundance: many; d_gene: .; CDR3aa: CASRTSLANTGELFF; CDR3nt: TGCGCCAGCCGTACTTCACTAGCGAACACCGGGGAGCTGTTTTTT
v_gene: TRBV25-1; j_gene: TRBJ2-5; abundance: many; d_gene: .; CDR3aa: CASREGAQETQYF; CDR3nt: TGTGCCAGCAGGGAAGGAGCCCAAGAGACCCAGTACTTC
v_gene: TRBV14; j_gene: TRBJ2-1; abundance: many; d_gene: TRBD1; CDR3aa: CASSQELTMKGALLNEQFF; CDR3nt: TGTGCCAGCAGCCAGGAACTAACAATGAAGGGGGCGCTTTTGAATGAGCAGTTCTTC
v_gene: TRBV29-1; j_gene: TRBJ2-1; abundance: many; d_gene: .; CDR3aa: CSVADLPEQFF; CDR3nt: TGCAGCGTCGCGGACTTGCCCGAGCAGTTCTTC
v_gene: TRBV6-5; j_gene: TRBJ1-4; abundance: .; d_gene: .; CDR3aa: CASRVDISTNEKLFF; CDR3nt: TGTGCCAGCAGGGTCGATATTTCAACTAATGAAAAACTGTTTTTT
v_gene: TRBV7-9; j_gene: TRBJ1-5; abundance: many; d_gene: .; CDR3aa: CASSLAGGAGQPQHF; CDR3nt: TGTGCCAGCAGCTTAGCGGGGGGGGCTGGGCAGCCCCAGCATTTT
v_gene: TRBV2; j_gene: TRBJ2-6; abundance: many; d_gene: .; CDR3aa: CASSVLSGANVLTF; CDR3nt: TGTGCCAGTAGCGTACTCTCAGGGGCCAACGTCCTGACTTTC
v_gene: TRBV7-8; j_gene: TRBJ2-5; abundance: many; d_gene: .; CDR3aa: CASSLRDSQETQYF; CDR3nt: TGTGCCAGCAGCTTGCGGGACAGCCAAGAGACCCAGTACTTC
v_gene: TRBV7-9; j_gene: TRBJ2-3; abundance: many; d_gene: TRBD2; CDR3aa: CASSWTSGGAGPDTQYF; CDR3nt: TGTGCCAGCAGCTGGACTAGCGGGGGGGCCGGGCCAGATACGCAGTATTTT
v_gene: TRBV6-5; j_gene: TRBJ2-7; abundance: few; d_gene: TRBD1; CDR3aa: CASTPGQGTNEQYF; CDR3nt: TGTGCCAGCACCCCAGGACAGGGGACTAACGAGCAGTACTTC
v_gene: TRBV30; j_gene: TRBJ2-3; abundance: many; d_gene: .; CDR3aa: CACTIALGTDTQYF; CDR3nt: TGTGCCTGCACTATAGCACTGGGCACAGATACGCAGTATTTT
v_gene: TRBV7-2; j_gene: TRBJ2-5; abundance: many; d_gene: .; CDR3aa: CASSLGAKGLTQYF; CDR3nt: TGTGCCAGCAGCTTAGGGGCCAAGGGCTTGACCCAGTACTTC
v_gene: TRBV30; j_gene: TRBJ2-3; abundance: many; d_gene: TRBD2; CDR3aa: CAWSPLAGGLMSTDTQYF; CDR3nt: TGTGCCTGGAGCCCACTAGCGGGAGGGCTAATGAGCACAGATACGCAGTATTTT
v_gene: TRBV15; j_gene: TRBJ1-5; abundance: many; d_gene: TRBD1; CDR3aa: CATSNRQGREQPQHF; CDR3nt: TGTGCCACCAGCAACCGACAGGGACGCGAACAGCCCCAGCATTTT
v_gene: TRBV4-2; j_gene: TRBJ2-7; abundance: many; d_gene: TRBD1; CDR3aa: CASSRTGQSSYEQYF; CDR3nt: TGTGCCAGCAGCCGGACAGGTCAAAGCTCCTACGAGCAGTACTTC
v_gene: TRBV4-3; j_gene: TRBJ2-5; abundance: many; d_gene: .; CDR3aa: CASSQVMSDVETQYF; CDR3nt: TGCGCCAGCAGCCAAGTGATGTCGGACGTCGAGACCCAGTACTTC
v_gene: TRBV15; j_gene: TRBJ1-5; abundance: many; d_gene: TRBD1; CDR3aa: CATNPLGQEASQPQHF; CDR3nt: TGTGCCACCAACCCCCTGGGACAGGAGGCCTCTCAGCCCCAGCATTTT
v_gene: TRBV6-5; j_gene: TRBJ2-3; abundance: few; d_gene: .; CDR3aa: CASSYGIGARDTQYF; CDR3nt: TGTGCCAGCAGTTACGGTATCGGGGCCCGAGATACGCAGTATTTT
v_gene: TRBV24-1; j_gene: TRBJ2-5; abundance: .; d_gene: TRBD1; CDR3aa: CATQGAAETQYF; CDR3nt: TGTGCCACCCAGGGGGCAGCAGAGACCCAGTACTTC
v_gene: TRBV29-1; j_gene: TRBJ2-1; abundance: many; d_gene: .; CDR3aa: CSVYRDTHEQFF; CDR3nt: TGCAGCGTTTACAGGGATACACATGAGCAGTTCTTC
v_gene: TRBV20-1; j_gene: TRBJ1-6; abundance: many; d_gene: .; CDR3aa: CSARPMGSPLHF; CDR3nt: TGCAGTGCTAGACCTATGGGTTCACCCCTCCACTTT
v_gene: TRBV7-3; j_gene: TRBJ2-5; abundance: few; d_gene: .; CDR3aa: CASSLIAAGQETQYF; CDR3nt: TGTGCCAGCAGCTTAATCGCGGCCGGACAAGAGACCCAGTACTTC
v_gene: TRBV29-1; j_gene: TRBJ2-5; abundance: many; d_gene: .; CDR3aa: CSAVGYQETQYF; CDR3nt: TGCAGCGCCGTGGGGTACCAAGAGACCCAGTACTTC
v_gene: TRBV29-1; j_gene: TRBJ2-1; abundance: many; d_gene: .; CDR3aa: CSVEELNNEQFF; CDR3nt: TGCAGCGTCGAGGAATTGAACAATGAGCAGTTCTTC
v_gene: TRBV9; j_gene: TRBJ1-1; abundance: many; d_gene: .; CDR3aa: CASSPQTEAFF; CDR3nt: TGTGCCAGCAGCCCCCAAACTGAAGCTTTCTTT
v_gene: TRBV7-8; j_gene: TRBJ2-5; abundance: many; d_gene: .; CDR3aa: CASSSFLGQETQYF; CDR3nt: TGTGCCAGCAGCTCATTTCTGGGGCAAGAGACCCAGTACTTC
v_gene: TRBV6-5; j_gene: TRBJ1-5; abundance: many; d_gene: TRBD1; CDR3aa: CASSYGGGGQPQHF; CDR3nt: TGTGCCAGCAGTTACGGAGGGGGCGGACAGCCCCAGCATTTT
v_gene: TRBV14; j_gene: TRBJ2-1; abundance: many; d_gene: .; CDR3aa: CASSPHLGASGNEQFF; CDR3nt: TGTGCCAGCAGCCCGCACTTGGGGGCCTCCGGTAATGAGCAGTTCTTC
v_gene: TRBV6-1; j_gene: TRBJ1-5; abundance: many; d_gene: .; CDR3aa: CASTGVGSHQPQHF; CDR3nt: TGTGCCAGCACGGGGGTTGGGTCACATCAGCCCCAGCATTTT
v_gene: TRBV20-1; j_gene: TRBJ2-2; abundance: medium-sized; d_gene: TRBD2; CDR3aa: CSARRPGLDGGGELFF; CDR3nt: TGCAGTGCTAGGCGACCGGGACTAGACGGGGGCGGGGAGCTGTTTTTT
v_gene: TRBV9; j_gene: TRBJ2-2; abundance: many; d_gene: .; CDR3aa: CASSVGGASGELFF; CDR3nt: TGTGCCAGCAGCGTAGGTGGGGCTAGCGGGGAGCTGTTTTTT
v_gene: TRBV5-1; j_gene: TRBJ2-7; abundance: many; d_gene: TRBD1; CDR3aa: CASSPGGHLYEQYF; CDR3nt: TGCGCCAGCAGCCCAGGGGGACATCTCTACGAGCAGTACTTC
v_gene: TRBV24-1; j_gene: TRBJ1-1; abundance: many; d_gene: .; CDR3aa: CATSAPPRGNTEAFF; CDR3nt: TGTGCCACCAGTGCCCCCCCAAGGGGGAACACTGAAGCTTTCTTT
v_gene: TRBV7-6; j_gene: TRBJ2-7; abundance: many; d_gene: TRBD1; CDR3aa: CASSLGRGLSYEQYF; CDR3nt: TGTGCCAGCAGCTTAGGCAGGGGGCTCTCCTACGAGCAGTACTTC
v_gene: TRBV30; j_gene: TRBJ1-5; abundance: many; d_gene: .; CDR3aa: CAWSVPPNQPQHF; CDR3nt: TGTGCCTGGAGTGTACCACCCAATCAGCCCCAGCATTTT
v_gene: TRBV20-1; j_gene: TRBJ1-1; abundance: many; d_gene: .; CDR3aa: CSARANTEAFF; CDR3nt: TGCAGTGCTAGAGCCAACACTGAAGCTTTCTTT
v_gene: TRBV3-1; j_gene: TRBJ2-3; abundance: many; d_gene: TRBD2; CDR3aa: CASSPLAGVGDTQYF; CDR3nt: TGTGCCAGCAGCCCCCTAGCGGGGGTAGGAGATACGCAGTATTTT
v_gene: TRBV6-6; j_gene: TRBJ1-1; abundance: many; d_gene: .; CDR3aa: CASSQTVTEAFF; CDR3nt: TGTGCCAGCAGTCAGACAGTCACTGAAGCTTTCTTT
v_gene: TRBV24-1; j_gene: TRBJ1-2; abundance: many; d_gene: TRBD1; CDR3aa: CATNTGTGDYGYTF; CDR3nt: TGTGCCACCAATACCGGGACAGGGGACTATGGCTACACCTTC
v_gene: TRBV2; j_gene: TRBJ1-5; abundance: many; d_gene: .; CDR3aa: CASSENRDDQPQHF; CDR3nt: TGTGCCAGCAGTGAAAACAGGGACGATCAGCCCCAGCATTTT
v_gene: TRBV20-1; j_gene: TRBJ2-3; abundance: many; d_gene: TRBD2; CDR3aa: CSAREAGGGTDTQYF; CDR3nt: TGCAGTGCTAGAGAAGCGGGAGGCGGCACAGATACGCAGTATTTT